The 32 T cell receptor beta chains below all came from one sample that was sequenced in a study of blood T cell repertoires in COVID-19. The table came from immunoSEQ multiplex PCR; TCRdb's copy has only in-frame clones and leaves some out. The sample consists of around 300,000 clones, about 91% of them appearing once. Sequencing input: peripheral blood. The receptors come from a woman aged 30 to 39 with COVID-19, enrolled during active disease.

The rearrangement links TRBV11-2 to TRBJ2-3, with no clear D. This CDR3 is built from 12 residues. Germline V lookup: CDR1 SGHAT, CDR2 FQNNGV. The germline V and J ends were trimmed by 4 bases and 2 bases, with 4 bases remaining between them. CDR3 protein: CASSYYTDTQYF. The DNA of the CDR3 is TGTGCCAGCAGCTACTACACAGATACGCAGTATTTT.

V gene TRBV27 combines with J gene TRBJ2-5, with 15 bases identical to TRBD2. This CDR3 is 16 amino acids long. V was clipped by 5 bases and J by 4 bases; unmatched bases: 5. The V gene's germline CDR1 is MNHEY and CDR2 SMNVEV (reference sequence). CDR3 DNA sequence: TGTGCCAGCAGTCCGAGGACTAGCGGGGGGGGAGAGACCCAGTACTTC. Its translation: CASSPRTSGGGETQYF.

CDR3 in amino acids: CASSRPGTGVGNTIYF. DNA of the CDR3: TGTGCCAGCTCACGACCCGGGACAGGGGTTGGAAACACCATATATTTT. This sequence joins TRBV18 and TRBJ1-3; 10 nucleotides line up with TRBD1. CDR3 length: 16 amino acids. V gave up 4 bases and J gave up 3 bases; unmatched junction bases: 6. Germline-derived CDR1 and CDR2 are KGHSH and LQKENI. Looking up the rest from reference TRBV18 and TRBJ1-3 gives the full variable domain: NAGVMQNPRHLVRRRGQEARLRCSPMKGHSHVYWYRQLPEEGLKFMVYLQKENIIDESGMPKERFSAEFPKEGPSILRIQQVVRGDSAAYFCASSRPGTGVGNTIYFGEGSWLTVV.

The chain employs TRBV2 and TRBJ2-3, with a tentative D call TRBD2 (6 bases). With 6 bases removed from V and 0 bases from J, the gap between germline ends came to 19 bases. This CDR3 has 17 residues. Per germline, CDR1 SNHLY and CDR2 FYNNEI. Written as DNA, the CDR3 is TGTGCCAGCAGGGAGCCCCCCACTAGCACCAGCACAGATACGCAGTATTTT. It specifies CASREPPTSTSTDTQYF.

This clone was counted many times. This chain connects TRBV18 to TRBJ1-1; D uncertain. Trimming removed 3 bases at V and 1 base at J, with 9 bases between. This CDR3 is built from 14 residues. Germline V gene data show CDR1 as KGHSH and CDR2 as LQKENI. CDR3 in DNA: TGTGCCAGCTCACCCCTAGGTACGAACACTGAAGCTTTCTTT. Amino acid sequence: CASSPLGTNTEAFF.

The rearrangement joins TRBV24-1 to TRBJ2-1; TRBD1 matches at 8 bases. V shed 3 bases and J 12 bases; nucleotides not matched to a gene: 12. Germline V CDR1 and CDR2: KGHDR, SFDVKD. CDR3 length: 15 amino acids. The CDR3 reads CATSDPRDRTFRQFF. In DNA, the CDR3 is TGTGCCACCAGTGATCCCCGGGACAGGACGTTCCGGCAGTTCTTC.

The chain couples TRBV7-6 to TRBJ2-2, with 8 bases matching TRBD1. The CDR3 is made up of 14 amino acids. Germline V gene data show CDR1 as SGHVS and CDR2 as FNYEAQ. Trimming at V came to 5 bases and at J to 6 bases, leaving 5 bases not matched to a gene. Written as DNA, the CDR3 is TGTGCCAGCAGCAAGACAGGGGTCCCCGGGGAGCTGTTTTTT. Amino acid sequence: CASSKTGVPGELFF. Complete variable domain (other parts from reference TRBV7-6 and TRBJ2-2): GAGVSQSPRYKVTKRGQDVALRCDPISGHVSLYWYRQALGQGPEFLTYFNYEAQQDKSGLPNDRFSAERPEGSISTLTIQRTEQRDSAMYRCASSKTGVPGELFFGEGSRLTVL.

The chain is built from TRBV30 and TRBJ2-1, with 9 bases fitting TRBD2. Trimming removed 6 bases from V and 9 bases from J; junction bases left unmatched: 6. The length of the CDR3 is 12 residues. Germline CDR1 GTSNPN, CDR2 SVGIG (reference sequence). In nucleotides, the CDR3 is TGTGCCTGCTCGCGGGGGGGAGGTGAGCAGTTCTTC. This encodes CACSRGGGEQFF.

The rearrangement uses TRBV5-8 and TRBJ1-1; no firm D call. Trimming removed 0 bases at V and 3 bases at J, with 9 bases between. The length of the CDR3 is 14 residues. Germline V gene data show CDR1 as SGHTS and CDR2 as YDEGEE. The chain's CDR3 is CASSLGLRDTEAFF. For the CDR3, the DNA is TGTGCCAGCAGCTTGGGCCTACGGGACACTGAAGCTTTCTTT.

The chain couples TRBV28 to TRBJ1-5; D is perhaps TRBD1 (6 bases). The V and J ends lost 2 bases and 0 bases respectively, with 11 bases between them. CDR1 MDHEN and CDR2 SYDVKM come from the germline V gene. CDR3 length: 16 residues. The CDR3 reads CASSLEGGGSNQPQHF. CDR3 in DNA: TGTGCCAGCAGTTTAGAGGGAGGGGGTAGCAATCAGCCCCAGCATTTT.

As concerns this clone: Other DNA sequences in the same sample also yield this CDR3. V is TRBV9 and J is TRBJ2-1, with TRBD2 matching over 13 bases. CDR1 is SGDLS, CDR2 YYNGEE, per germline. The CDR3 length is 16 residues. V shed 3 bases, J shed 4 bases, and the junction held 4 bases outside the gene matches. This CDR3 reads CASSGTSGGSYNEQFF. CDR3 coding DNA: TGTGCCAGCAGCGGGACTAGCGGGGGAAGTTACAATGAGCAGTTCTTC.

The chain couples TRBV18 to TRBJ1-1; 7 bases map to TRBD1. CDR1 is KGHSH, CDR2 LQKENI, per germline. This CDR3 contains 12 residues. Trimming at V came to 2 bases and at J to 6 bases, leaving 0 bases not matched to a gene. The CDR3 sequence is CASSPGTAEAFF. CDR3 DNA sequence: TGTGCCAGCTCACCAGGGACAGCTGAAGCTTTCTTT.

This rearrangement joins TRBV2 to TRBJ2-2; D not certain. CDR1 is SNHLY and CDR2 is FYNNEI in the germline V gene. The CDR3 sequence is 13 residues long. Deletions cut 4 bases from V and 6 bases from J, with 9 bases between. The CDR3 loop reads CASSGMGPGELFF. In DNA form, the CDR3 reads TGTGCCAGCAGTGGGATGGGCCCCGGGGAGCTGTTTTTT.

This sequence joins TRBV15 and TRBJ1-1; no reliable D call. The CDR3 is made up of 13 amino acids. CDR1 and CDR2 (germline): LNHNV, YYDKDF (reference sequence). Trimming removed 5 bases at V and 1 base at J, with 8 bases between. Here the CDR3 reads CATSLEWNTEAFF. Written as DNA, the CDR3 is TGTGCCACCAGCCTGGAGTGGAACACTGAAGCTTTCTTT.

This sequence joins TRBV5-5 and TRBJ1-2, with D perhaps matching TRBD1 (6 bases). V was pared by 0 bases and J by 2 bases, with 11 bases between. The germline CDR1 and CDR2 sequences are SGHKS and YYEKEE (reference sequence). The CDR3 is made up of 15 amino acids. In nucleotides, the CDR3 is TGTGCCAGCAGCTTGGACAGGGCCCCCAACTATGGCTACACCTTC. It specifies CASSLDRAPNYGYTF.

The rearrangement joins TRBV6-5 to TRBJ1-3, with D hard to call. The CDR3 is 14 amino acids. CDR1 is MNHEY, CDR2 SVGAGI, per germline. V lost 6 bases and J 1 base, leaving 10 bases between the germline ends. The CDR3 protein is CASRRVTSGNTIYF. Here the CDR3 DNA reads TGTGCCAGCAGGCGGGTGACGTCTGGAAACACCATATATTTT.

The chain carries TRBV6-5 and TRBJ2-3, with TRBD1 matching 7 bases. The V and J ends lost 6 bases and 6 bases, in that order; junction bases with no gene match: 6. The CDR3 consists of 13 residues. Germline V gene data show CDR1 as MNHEY and CDR2 as SVGAGI. The CDR3 bases are TGTGCCAGCAGGAAAGACAGGGCGGATACGCAGTATTTT. Protein sequence: CASRKDRADTQYF.

The chain has TRBV6-5 and TRBJ2-1, with D possibly being TRBD1 (5 bases). Trimming cost V 10 bases and J 7 bases, with 20 bases left between them. This CDR3 is 14 amino acids long. Per the germline V gene, CDR1 is MNHEY and CDR2 is SVGAGI. CDR3 loop: CATRRVRGMNEQFF. The CDR3 nucleotides read TGTGCCACGCGCAGGGTTAGGGGCATGAATGAGCAGTTCTTC.

The chain employs TRBV11-2 and TRBJ2-7; TRBD1 matches at 9 bases. Unmatched junction bases numbered 6, after V lost 3 bases and J lost 6 bases. The CDR3 has 14 amino acids. The germline V gene encodes CDR1 SGHAT and CDR2 FQNNGV. The chain's CDR3 is CASSFRDRVGEQYF. As DNA, the CDR3 is TGTGCCAGCAGCTTCCGGGACAGGGTCGGCGAGCAGTACTTC.

The chain employs TRBV5-8 and TRBJ2-4; D perhaps matches TRBD1 (5 bases). The CDR3 runs to 14 residues. Germline V lookup: CDR1 SGHTS, CDR2 YDEGEE. V dropped 2 bases and J dropped 8 bases, with 14 bases sitting between them. The CDR3 nucleotides read TGTGCCAGCAGCTTTACAGGTGGTTGGGACATTCAGTACTTC. Protein product: CASSFTGGWDIQYF.

This clone was observed once. The chain recombines TRBV5-4 with TRBJ1-4; D call uncertain. The ends were cut back, 4 bases at V and 0 bases at J, with 10 bases in the middle. This CDR3 is 15 amino acids long. Germline CDR1 SGHNT, CDR2 YYREEE (reference sequence). DNA for the CDR3: TGTGCCAGCAGCGAGAAGAAAGCAACTAATGAAAAACTGTTTTTT. It encodes CASSEKKATNEKLFF.

Written as DNA, the CDR3 is TGTGCCAGCAGTCCTCGATCTAGCGGGGGGTTCTCTGGGGCCAACGTCCTGACTTTC. It is translated as CASSPRSSGGFSGANVLTF. The gene calls are TRBV6-6 and TRBJ2-6, with 11 bases lining up with TRBD2. The V segment lost 5 bases and the J segment 0 bases; nucleotides outside the gene matches: 9. The CDR3 is 19 amino acids. CDR1 and CDR2 from the germline V gene are MNHNY and SVGAGI (reference sequence).

The genes are TRBV28 and TRBJ2-7, with 10 bases that match TRBD2. The germline V gene has CDR1 MDHEN and CDR2 SYDVKM. This CDR3 contains 14 residues. The CDR3 region has the DNA TGTGCCAGCAGATTATCTAGCGGGGGCTACGAGCAGTACGTC. Amino acids: CASRLSSGGYEQYV.

This clone was counted only a few times. The chain couples TRBV4-2 to TRBJ1-6, with D perhaps TRBD1 (5 bases). Germline CDR1 and CDR2: LGHNA and YNFKEQ. Trimming pared 2 bases from V and 7 bases from J, leaving 12 bases between. The CDR3 loop spans 15 amino acids. The CDR3: CASSQIAEGNSPLHF. CDR3 in DNA: TGTGCCAGCAGCCAAATCGCGGAGGGGAATTCACCCCTCCACTTT.

A word on this clone: This specimen includes other DNA sequences encoding the same CDR3. The rearrangement uses TRBV14 and TRBJ1-1, with D perhaps matching TRBD1 (6 bases). CDR3 length: 13 amino acids. CDR1 is SGHDN and CDR2 is FVKESK in the germline V gene. V lost 4 bases, J lost 2 bases, and 8 bases lay in between. For the CDR3, the DNA is TGTGCCAGCAGCCGACAGGTTAACACTGAAGCTTTCTTT. Translation: CASSRQVNTEAFF.

The rearrangement uses TRBV7-9 and TRBJ1-1; 8 nucleotides line up with TRBD1. The germline gives CDR1 SEHNR, CDR2 FQNEAQ (reference sequence). Germline trimming cut 3 bases from V and 8 bases from J; bases unmatched to any gene: 8. CDR3 length: 14 amino acids. The CDR3 nucleotides are TGTGCCAGCAGCTTGACCGGGACAGGAGAGGAAGCTTTCTTT. Translated: CASSLTGTGEEAFF.

The J gene is TRBJ1-4, the V gene TRBV3-1 (or the pseudogene TRBV3-2); tentative D call: TRBD1 (5 bases). Germline V gene lookup returns CDR1 LGHDT and CDR2 YNNKEL (reference sequence). CDR3 length: 14 amino acids. Trimming stripped 4 bases from V and 0 bases from J, with 6 bases between. CDR3: CASSPTATNEKLFF. Here the CDR3 DNA reads TGTGCCAGCAGCCCGACAGCAACTAATGAAAAACTGTTTTTT.

The V and J genes are TRBV7-9 and TRBJ1-1; TRBD1 aligns across 8 bases. The germline gives CDR1 SEHNR, CDR2 FQNEAQ (reference sequence). V dropped 10 bases and J dropped 1; count of bases not matched to a gene: 17. The CDR3 extends over 17 amino acids. This CDR3 reads CATDKTSGGAGNTEAFF. CDR3 DNA: TGTGCCACCGATAAGACCTCAGGGGGCGCGGGGAACACTGAAGCTTTCTTT.

The chain has TRBV7-2 and TRBJ1-2; 7 positions match TRBD1. CDR1 is SGHTA, CDR2 FQGNSA, per germline. This CDR3 is 13 amino acids long. V lost 5 bases, J lost 6 bases, and 6 bases stayed unmatched. The CDR3 protein is CASSLDREDGYTF. The CDR3 bases are TGTGCCAGCAGCCTCGACAGGGAGGATGGCTACACCTTC.

The chain recombines TRBV2 with TRBJ1-5; D gene ambiguous. CDR1 is SNHLY and CDR2 is FYNNEI in the germline V gene. V was cut by 2 bases and J by 4 bases, with 6 bases left in between. The CDR3 has 13 residues. CDR3 sequence reads: CASSESFNQPQHF. CDR3 nucleotide sequence: TGTGCCAGCAGTGAAAGCTTTAATCAGCCCCAGCATTTT.

This clone was recorded only once. This sequence joins TRBV2 and TRBJ2-1; 13 bases align to TRBD2. This CDR3 has 15 amino acids. The ends lost 6 bases at V and 9 bases at J; junction bases unmatched: 8. Germline-derived CDR1 and CDR2 are SNHLY and FYNNEI. The CDR3 region has the DNA TGTGCCAGCAGAGAACTAGCGGGGGGGCAAGGTGAGCAGTTCTTC. This sequence encodes CASRELAGGQGEQFF. The full variable domain, its missing parts supplied by reference TRBV2 and TRBJ2-1, is EPEVTQTPSHQVTQMGQEVILRCVPISNHLYFYWYRQILGQKVEFLVSFYNNEISEKSEIFDDQFSVERPDGSNFTLKIRSTKLEDSAMYFCASRELAGGQGEQFFGPGTRLTVL.

The V and J genes are TRBV4-1 and TRBJ2-3; perhaps TRBD2 as D (7 bases). This CDR3 comprises 15 residues. V was cut by 3 bases and J by 5 bases, with 15 bases left in between. Germline V gene sequence: CDR1 MGHRA, CDR2 YSYEKL. The CDR3 sequence is CASSHGRGRQDTQYF. CDR3 coding DNA: TGCGCCAGCAGCCACGGGCGGGGGCGTCAAGATACGCAGTATTTT.